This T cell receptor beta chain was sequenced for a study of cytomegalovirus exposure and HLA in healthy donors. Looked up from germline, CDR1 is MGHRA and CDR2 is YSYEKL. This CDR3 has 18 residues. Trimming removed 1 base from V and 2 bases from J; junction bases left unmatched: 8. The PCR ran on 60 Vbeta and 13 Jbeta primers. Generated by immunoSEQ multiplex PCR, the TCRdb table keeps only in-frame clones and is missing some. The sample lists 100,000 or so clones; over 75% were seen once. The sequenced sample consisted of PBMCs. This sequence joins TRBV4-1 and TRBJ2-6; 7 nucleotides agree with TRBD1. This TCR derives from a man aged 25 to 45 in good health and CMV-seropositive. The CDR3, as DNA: TGCGCCAGCAGCCAAGGTCGGCAGGGGGAGACTGGGGCCAACGTCCTGACTTTC. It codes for CASSQGRQGETGANVLTF.